These T cell receptor beta chains were read from a single sample in a study of T cells in Graves' hyperthyroidism and ophthalmopathy. Each CDR3 protein gets one entry after TCRdb re-called the multiplex PCR reads with MiXCR. The sample carries about 700,000 distinct CDR3 sequences, approximately 15% recorded once. Input material: blood. Receptor source: a woman aged 18-29 years with Graves' hyperthyroidism. Each CDR3 is given with its conserved first and last residue. The order of the fields is J gene, clone size, V gene, D gene, CDR3 protein, CDR3 DNA. A D gene is named only where the DNA matches it firmly. Part of the rows lack a size; the others show once, few, many or a class for expanded clones.

TRBJ1-1,many,TRBV27,TRBD1,CASSSGTGGRMAEAFF,TGTGCCAGCAGTTCAGGGACAGGGGGCAGGATGGCTGAAGCTTTCTTT
TRBJ2-1,few,TRBV4-3,TRBD2,CASSQAPTSGSSNEQFF,TGCGCCAGCAGCCAAGCCCCGACTAGCGGGAGCTCCAATGAGCAGTTCTTC
TRBJ1-2,.,TRBV5-1,.,CASSRSPQDRAYGYTF,TGCGCCAGCAGCCGATCCCCCCAGGACAGAGCCTATGGCTACACCTTC
TRBJ2-1,few,TRBV6-1,.,CASSSGPLSSYNEQFF,TGTGCCAGCAGCAGCGGGCCGCTGAGCTCCTACAATGAGCAGTTCTTC
TRBJ2-1,.,TRBV28,TRBD1,CASSPGTVLNEQFF,TGTGCCAGCAGCCCTGGGACAGTTCTCAATGAGCAGTTCTTC
TRBJ2-7,many,TRBV27,TRBD2,CASSFPMGLETGSYEQYF,TGTGCCAGCAGTTTCCCGATGGGACTAGAGACGGGATCCTACGAGCAGTACTTC
TRBJ1-2,.,TRBV6-1,.,CASSWGTNYGYTF,TGTGCCAGCAGTTGGGGTACCAACTATGGCTACACCTTC
TRBJ1-5,many,TRBV3-1,TRBD1,CASSHADRGGNQPQHF,TGTGCCAGCAGCCACGCAGACAGGGGTGGGAATCAGCCCCAGCATTTT
TRBJ1-5,.,TRBV29-1,.,CSVGGGTGNQPQHF,TGCAGCGTTGGGGGTGGGACGGGCAATCAGCCCCAGCATTTT
TRBJ1-4,many,TRBV6-1,TRBD1,CASSGIRDRVHPQLFF,TGTGCCAGCAGTGGCATCCGGGACAGGGTGCATCCGCAACTGTTTTTT
TRBJ2-7,few,TRBV28,.,CASSRLVLTYEQYF,TGTGCCAGCAGTCGACTAGTACTTACCTACGAGCAGTACTTC
TRBJ2-7,.,TRBV6-2/TRBV6-3,TRBD2,CASSFGLAGVDEQYF,TGTGCCAGCAGTTTTGGACTAGCGGGAGTTGACGAGCAGTACTTC
TRBJ1-1,many,TRBV28,TRBD1,CASSLRTGGWNTEAFF,TGTGCCAGCAGTTTAAGGACAGGGGGCTGGAACACTGAAGCTTTCTTT
TRBJ2-1,many,TRBV6-1,TRBD2,CASNGLAGRIEQFF,TGTGCCAGCAACGGACTAGCGGGTAGAATTGAGCAGTTCTTC
TRBJ1-2,many,TRBV20-1,.,CSPKTGTVGYGYTF,TGCAGTCCGAAAACAGGGACGGTGGGCTATGGCTACACCTTC
TRBJ2-7,many,TRBV11-3,.,CASSRQLGRGPYEQYF,TGTGCCAGCAGCCGACAACTCGGGAGAGGGCCCTACGAGCAGTACTTC
TRBJ2-4,few,TRBV6-1,.,CASLRQSAAKNIQYF,TGTGCCAGCCTTCGACAGTCAGCCGCCAAAAACATTCAGTACTTC
TRBJ2-1,.,TRBV10-3,.,CAIRSPLGHEQFF,TGTGCCATCAGGTCCCCATTGGGCCATGAGCAGTTCTTC
TRBJ2-5,.,TRBV7-3,TRBD1,CASSPGTGGGETQYF,TGTGCCAGCAGCCCCGGGACAGGGGGGGGAGAGACCCAGTACTTC
TRBJ2-1,.,TRBV11-3,TRBD2,CASSGSTSGRFHNEQFF,TGTGCCAGCAGCGGGTCGACTAGCGGGAGGTTCCACAATGAGCAGTTCTTC
TRBJ2-1,few,TRBV29-1,.,CSVDLAGAGNEQFF,TGCAGCGTTGATTTGGCTGGGGCTGGGAATGAGCAGTTCTTC
TRBJ2-7,.,TRBV7-8,.,CASSLRLLYEQYF,TGTGCCAGCAGCTTGAGACTGCTCTACGAGCAGTACTTC
TRBJ1-2,many,TRBV28,TRBD1,CASSPPGDRAHGYTF,TGTGCCAGCAGTCCACCCGGGGACAGGGCTCATGGCTACACCTTC
TRBJ1-2,few,TRBV28,.,CASSFPTGGFSGYTF,TGTGCCAGCAGCTTTCCGACAGGAGGGTTCTCTGGCTACACCTTC
TRBJ2-7,many,TRBV12-3/TRBV12-4,.,CASSLWWGDSYEQYF,TGTGCCAGCAGTTTATGGTGGGGAGACTCCTACGAGCAGTACTTC
TRBJ1-4,.,TRBV6-2/TRBV6-3,.,CASSYSGPGDEKLFF,TGTGCCAGCAGTTACTCAGGGCCGGGGGATGAAAAACTGTTTTTT
TRBJ2-7,many,TRBV5-1,TRBD1,CASKPGQALYEQYF,TGCGCCAGCAAACCGGGACAGGCCCTCTACGAGCAGTACTTC
TRBJ1-5,.,TRBV18,.,CASSPQGPQLAQHF,TGTGCCAGCTCACCCCAGGGGCCCCAGTTGGCCCAGCATTTT
TRBJ2-7,few,TRBV4-1,TRBD2,CASSQVASGRAGREQYF,TGCGCCAGCAGCCAAGTCGCTAGCGGGAGGGCCGGGAGGGAGCAGTACTTC
TRBJ1-1,.,TRBV11-2,.,CASSPNRAGTEAFF,TGTGCCAGCAGCCCTAACAGGGCAGGCACTGAAGCTTTCTTT
TRBJ1-1,many,TRBV18,TRBD1,CASSRRTGMNTEAFF,TGTGCCAGCTCACGTCGGACAGGGATGAACACTGAAGCTTTCTTT
TRBJ2-7,few,TRBV28,.,CASISDRRSYEQYF,TGTGCCAGCATCTCCGACAGGAGATCCTACGAGCAGTACTTC
TRBJ1-6,.,TRBV12-3/TRBV12-4,.,CASKETGLLSPLHF,TGTGCCAGCAAAGAGACAGGCCTACTTTCACCCCTCCACTTT
TRBJ1-4,many,TRBV4-3,.,CASSQPGTPNEKLFF,TGCGCCAGCAGCCAACCCGGGACACCTAATGAAAAACTGTTTTTT
TRBJ2-7,.,TRBV20-1,TRBD1,CSASNPTGFNIYEQYF,TGCAGTGCTAGCAACCCGACAGGGTTCAATATTTACGAGCAGTACTTC
TRBJ2-7,few,TRBV6-2/TRBV6-3,.,CASSQQWLIAFEQYF,TGTGCCAGCAGCCAGCAGTGGCTAATTGCTTTCGAGCAGTACTTC
TRBJ1-4,many,TRBV7-2,TRBD1,CASSSYRGKLFF,TGTGCCAGCAGCAGCTACAGGGGAAAACTGTTTTTT
TRBJ2-1,many,TRBV6-1,TRBD2,CASSRRTDLGTSGSNEQFF,TGTGCCAGCAGTCGAAGGACGGACCTCGGGACTAGCGGGAGTAATGAGCAGTTCTTC
TRBJ1-2,few,TRBV5-5,TRBD1,CASSLVIEGFTQGAFLNYGYTF,TGTGCCAGCAGCTTGGTGATTGAAGGCTTTACGCAGGGGGCGTTCTTGAACTATGGCTACACCTTC
TRBJ2-7,few,TRBV12-3/TRBV12-4,.,CASSKTSSYEQYF,TGTGCCAGCAGTAAGACAAGCTCCTACGAGCAGTACTTC
TRBJ1-1,few,TRBV29-1,.,CSAFQYGNTEAFF,TGCAGCGCTTTTCAGTACGGCAACACTGAAGCTTTCTTT
TRBJ2-3,few,TRBV20-1,.,CSARWGSGGLPTDTQYF,TGCAGTGCCCGATGGGGCTCCGGGGGGCTACCCACAGATACGCAGTATTTT
TRBJ2-3,many,TRBV7-3,.,CASSPGTNTDTQYF,TGTGCCAGCAGCCCGGGGACAAACACAGATACGCAGTATTTT
TRBJ2-1,many,TRBV7-3,.,CASSLGIQGSEQFF,TGTGCCAGCAGCTTAGGAATACAGGGATCTGAGCAGTTCTTC
TRBJ2-3,few,TRBV5-5,TRBD2,CASSLLTSGRVADTQYF,TGTGCCAGCAGCTTGTTGACTAGCGGGAGGGTGGCAGATACGCAGTATTTT